This T cell receptor beta chain was sequenced in a study of blood T cell repertoires in COVID-19 (dated by TCRdb to 2020 to 2021). A note on the overall study: Samples covering the acute and convalescent phases of COVID-19 were provided by collaborators in the United States, Italy and Spain. A freely available public database, intended as a resource for researchers studying the immune response to SARS-CoV-2, is where the repertoires were released. Where HLA class I and class II types were available, the types were taken from metadata supplied by the sample provider, not from assay-based typing. Subjects who had been exposed to COVID-19, were actively infected with it, or had recovered from it provided the deeply sampled blood TCRbeta repertoires that made up the dataset. The samples were drawn from two sources: the first 160 participants of the ongoing ImmuneRACE study, and 1,000 to 1,500 subjects contributed by 6 global collaborators. A de-identified subject ID, COVID-19 status, age in years and sex were almost always included in the sample metadata. The material from the prospective study consisted of cDNA or gDNA derived from T cells, B-cell-depleted T cells, or PBMCs.

On this clone itself: Its antigen is unknown. Per-base qualities were not stored, and no clone one base away is much larger.

CDR1 and CDR2 are drawn from the germline V gene: MNHEY, SVGEGT. Trimming costs V 3 bases and J 10 bases, and their ends lie 19 bases apart. The CDR3 sequence holds 15 residues, the cysteine and phenylalanine included. The only DNA kept is the CDR3, 45 bases in frame from the first base. Points the paper makes about the study in general: The quantity of clinical and demographic metadata differed by source and by participant and was supplied without curation.

Enrolling through a virtual design, the prospective study's participants ranged in age from roughly 18 to 90 years and lived across roughly 23 United States geographic areas. Cohort assignment in the prospective study relied on participant-reported clinical history from a screening survey and a study questionnaire. Exposed participants were defined as having been in contact with someone with a PCR-confirmed or clinician-diagnosed COVID-19 case within 2 weeks of study entry. Each participant in the prospective study had whole blood, serum and a nasopharyngeal or oropharyngeal swab collected by mobile phlebotomists. Over an approximately 2-month period, participants in the prospective study had the option of providing additional blood draws and questionnaires. Before DNA extraction, prospective study blood samples were shipped either frozen or at room temperature. The immunoSEQ Assay, a bias-controlled multiplex PCR, was used to amplify TCRbeta CDR3 regions from genomic DNA. Regarding the original processing steps: Within the assay, amplification of reference gene primers was used to estimate how many nucleated cells each sample contained. To quantify the absolute abundance of each unique TCRbeta CDR3 rearrangement, sequence reads were collapsed and filtered. For each sample, productive Simpson clonality was calculated by taking the square root of Simpson's diversity index across productive rearrangements. The table was pulled from immuneACCESS by TCRdb, which kept in-frame rearrangements only. Such tables lose some clones; where checked, under half of the loss comes from unresolved V genes, and the rest has no known cause. The V and J calls and clone size were taken over from that table, and D and trimming were inferred from the DNA. In this sample the table shows 400,000 to 500,000 clones, 88% of which occur a single time. Of the sample, approximately 1.5% is held by the ten largest clones.

Sequencing input: PBMCs or T cells enriched from blood (not recorded which). The chain is made from TRBV6-2 or TRBV6-3 and TRBJ2-1; the D region possibly corresponds to TRBD1 (6 bases align). The clonotype originates from a woman younger than 35 who had been exposed to COVID-19. The CDR3 region has the sequence CASSYGQLYNWEQFF. The DNA sequence reads TGTGCCAGCAGTTATGGACAGCTCTACAATTGGGAGCAGTTCTTC.